This T cell receptor beta chain was recorded in a study of blood T cells in healthy people across ages. Overall study results and limits: With naive T cell percentage, TCR beta diversity showed a strong correlation. Both naive CD4+ cell counts and diversity were greater in long-lived donors than in aged donors.

Germline assignment: CDR1 SGHTA and CDR2 FQGNSA. This CDR3 contains 14 residues. V gave up 5 bases and J gave up 5 bases, with 15 bases separating them. Combining a sample-barcoded 5' primer with a J-beta primer mix, a second PCR ran for about 6 to 11 cycles. A tag from a template-switch adaptor with 12 random nucleotides marked each cDNA molecule. TCRdb independently ran MiXCR on the 5' RACE reads; one entry per CDR3 protein. The repertoire holds fewer than 1.5 million distinct CDR3 sequences, roughly 45% seen once, with 6.5% to 10% in the top ten. This clonotype showed up just a few times. Its antigen remains unknown.

The rearrangement joins TRBV7-2 to TRBJ2-5; tentative D call: TRBD2 (6 bases). Sequencing used blood. The receptor comes from a young woman in good health. CDR3 in DNA: TGTGCCAGCAGCCCGGGGACTCATGGGGAGACCCAGTACTTC. Translated, it gives CASSPGTHGETQYF. Filled out from reference TRBV7-2 and TRBJ2-5, the complete variable domain reads GAGVSQSPSNKVTEKGKDVELRCDPISGHTALYWYRQSLGQGLEFLIYFQGNSAPDKSGLPSDRFSAERTGGSVSTLTIQRTQQEDSAVYLCASSPGTHGETQYFGPGTRLLVL.